The 15 T cell receptor beta chains given below trace back to one sample, sequenced in a study of control samples from healthy donors and cancer patients. Some clones are missing from TCRdb's copy, which holds only in-frame ones; the method was immunoSEQ multiplex PCR. The sample includes over 100,000 clones, just over 90% of them seen just once. Sequences were obtained from blood. These receptors were taken from a human donor in good health. The donor label of this sample is uncertain.

The chain links TRBV10-3 to TRBJ1-1; D gene ambiguous. CDR1 is ENHRY, CDR2 SYGVKD, per germline. There are 12 residues in the CDR3. V was shortened by 4 bases and J by 3 bases, with 6 bases between the two germline ends. The CDR3 DNA sequence: TGTGCCATCAGTGGGATGGACACTGAAGCTTTCTTT. Its protein product is CAISGMDTEAFF.

This chain links TRBV27 with TRBJ1-2; 9 bases are shared with TRBD1. Germline CDR1 reads MNHEY; CDR2 reads SMNVEV (reference sequence). The CDR3 contains 15 residues. Trimming cost V 6 bases and J 4 bases; bases outside gene matches: 9. The CDR3 sequence is CASRPKTGGFYGYTF. The CDR3 nucleotides are TGTGCCAGCAGACCCAAGACAGGGGGGTTCTATGGCTACACCTTC.

The gene calls are TRBV29-1 and TRBJ2-1; 8 bases agree with TRBD2. The CDR3 runs 14 residues. Germline trimming cut 4 bases from V and 8 bases from J; bases unmatched to any gene: 10. Germline-derived CDR1 and CDR2 are SQVTM and ANQGSEA. The CDR3 region has the DNA TGCAGCGTTGTGGACGGGGGGGCCACGGATGAGCAGTTCTTC. This codes for CSVVDGGATDEQFF.

The rearrangement uses TRBV3-1 (or the pseudogene TRBV3-2) and TRBJ1-6, with TRBD1 as a possible D gene (5 bases). The V and J ends lost 0 bases and 0 bases respectively, with 9 bases between them. This CDR3 has 17 amino acids. CDR1 is LGHDT, CDR2 YNNKEL, per germline (reference sequence). This CDR3 reads CASSQDGASSYNSPLHF. The DNA of the CDR3 is TGTGCCAGCAGCCAAGATGGGGCATCCTCCTATAATTCACCCCTCCACTTT.

The V gene is TRBV2, the J gene TRBJ2-1, with 14 bases aligning to TRBD2. Germline CDR1 and CDR2: SNHLY and FYNNEI. V dropped 6 bases and J dropped 14; count of bases not matched to a gene: 9. This CDR3 is 14 amino acids long. The CDR3 here is CASRTGLAGAPEFF. CDR3 coding DNA: TGTGCCAGCAGGACGGGACTAGCGGGGGCCCCGGAGTTCTTC.

The rearrangement links TRBV5-1 to TRBJ1-3, with 7 bases fitting TRBD1. The ends lost 4 bases at V and 0 bases at J; junction bases unmatched: 10. The CDR3 is 17 residues long. Germline CDR1 is SGHRS and CDR2 is YFSETQ. CDR3 residues: CASSPGGTAGSGNTIYF. For the CDR3, the DNA is TGCGCCAGCAGCCCGGGCGGGACAGCCGGCTCTGGAAACACCATATATTTT.

The V call is TRBV9, the J call TRBJ2-2; no reliable D call. The CDR3 is 13 amino acids. Germline V lookup: CDR1 SGDLS, CDR2 YYNGEE. The V end was cut by 6 bases, the J end by 4 bases, with 10 bases between. The chain's CDR3 is CASNYGVTGELFF. As DNA, the CDR3 is TGTGCCAGCAACTATGGAGTCACCGGGGAGCTGTTTTTT.

This chain joins TRBV6-2 or TRBV6-3 and TRBJ2-3; TRBD2 matches at 7 bases. This CDR3 is 14 amino acids long. CDR1 and CDR2 (germline): MNHEY, SVGEGT. J lost 4 bases, V lost 5 bases, and 6 bases had no gene match. CDR3 loop: CASSGVAGADTQYF. The CDR3 DNA reads as TGTGCCAGCAGTGGAGTAGCGGGCGCAGATACGCAGTATTTT.

The chain joins TRBV18 to TRBJ2-3, with D unresolved. V lost 2 bases and J 2 bases, leaving 11 bases between the germline ends. This CDR3 is built from 15 residues. Germline V lookup: CDR1 KGHSH, CDR2 LQKENI. The CDR3 loop is CASSPNGDSTDTQYF. In DNA, the CDR3 is TGTGCCAGCTCACCAAACGGCGACTCCACAGATACGCAGTATTTT. Filled out from reference TRBV18 and TRBJ2-3, the complete variable domain reads NAGVMQNPRHLVRRRGQEARLRCSPMKGHSHVYWYRQLPEEGLKFMVYLQKENIIDESGMPKERFSAEFPKEGPSILRIQQVVRGDSAAYFCASSPNGDSTDTQYFGPGTRLTVL.

The V call is TRBV5-6, the J call TRBJ1-1; weak D call: TRBD1 (5 bases). Germline lookup yields CDR1 SGHDT and CDR2 YYEEEE. Trimming stripped 0 bases from V and 1 base from J, with 7 bases between. There are 14 residues in the CDR3. The CDR3 DNA reads TGTGCCAGCAGCTTGGGGGGCGGGAACACTGAAGCTTTCTTT. It encodes CASSLGGGNTEAFF.

This clone was detected once. The V gene is TRBV12-3 or TRBV12-4, the J gene TRBJ2-1; D is ambiguous. There are 13 residues in the CDR3. V lost 10 bases and J 8 bases, leaving 18 bases between the germline ends. Here the CDR3 reads CATQIRSIDEQFF. The CDR3 DNA is TGTGCCACCCAGATCCGGAGCATCGATGAGCAGTTCTTC.

The chain combines TRBV11-3 with TRBJ2-7, with D possibly matching TRBD2 (6 bases). The CDR3 totals 13 residues. Trimming shortened V by 5 bases and J by 5 bases, and 13 bases separated the two germline ends. In germline, CDR1 is SGHNT, CDR2 YENEEA. CDR3 region: CASSTGLFNEQYF. CDR3 sequence (DNA): TGTGCCAGCAGCACGGGACTGTTTAACGAGCAGTACTTC.

V and J are TRBV10-1 and TRBJ2-1, with TRBD1 matching 7 bases. Germline V gene data show CDR1 as WNHNN and CDR2 as SYGVQD (reference sequence). V lost 2 bases and J lost 2; bases outside the gene matches: 3. The CDR3 loop spans 15 amino acids. CDR3 nucleotides: TGCGCCAGCAGTGAGAGGGGGCCGACCTACAATGAGCAGTTCTTC. Protein: CASSERGPTYNEQFF.

CDR3 loop: CSVEVQGNGYTF. CDR3 sequence (DNA): TGCAGCGTTGAGGTACAGGGAAATGGCTACACCTTC. This chain uses TRBV29-1 with TRBJ1-2, with a tentative D call TRBD1 (6 bases). The germline V gene has CDR1 SQVTM and CDR2 ANQGSEA. The CDR3 extends over 12 amino acids. The ends were cut back, 3 bases at V and 6 bases at J, with 11 bases in the middle.

The chain recombines TRBV3-1 (or the pseudogene TRBV3-2) with TRBJ2-3; 9 bases fit TRBD2. This CDR3 has 17 amino acids. V lost 1 base to trimming and J lost 2 bases; unmatched junction nucleotides: 7. The germline V gene encodes CDR1 LGHDT and CDR2 YNNKEL (reference sequence). Here the CDR3 reads CASSQVTAGGYTDTQYF. As DNA, the CDR3 is TGTGCCAGCAGCCAAGTCACAGCGGGGGGCTACACAGATACGCAGTATTTT.